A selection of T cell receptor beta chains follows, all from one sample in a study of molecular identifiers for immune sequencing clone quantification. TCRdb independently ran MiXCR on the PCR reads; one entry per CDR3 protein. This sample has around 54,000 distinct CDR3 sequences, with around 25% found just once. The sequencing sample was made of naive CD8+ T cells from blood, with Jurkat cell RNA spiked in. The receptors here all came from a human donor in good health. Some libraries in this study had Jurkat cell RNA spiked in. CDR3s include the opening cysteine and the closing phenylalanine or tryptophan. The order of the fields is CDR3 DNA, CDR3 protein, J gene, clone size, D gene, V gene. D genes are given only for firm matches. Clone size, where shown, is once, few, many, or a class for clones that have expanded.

CDR3nt: TGCGCCAGCAGTTTTGCGGGCTTGGAGCAGTACTTC
CDR3aa: CASSFAGLEQYF
j_gene: TRBJ2-7
abundance: many
d_gene: -
v_gene: TRBV10-2

CDR3nt: TGTGCCAGCTCACCATCGGCAGGGACTAGTTACAATGAGCAGTTCTTC
CDR3aa: CASSPSAGTSYNEQFF
j_gene: TRBJ2-1
abundance: -
d_gene: TRBD2
v_gene: TRBV18

CDR3nt: TGTGCCAGCAGTCCCACAGGATTCTCTGGAAACACCATATATTTT
CDR3aa: CASSPTGFSGNTIYF
j_gene: TRBJ1-3
abundance: few
d_gene: -
v_gene: TRBV6-2/TRBV6-3

CDR3nt: TGTGCCAGCAGCCCTAATACCGGGAATGAGCAGTTCTTC
CDR3aa: CASSPNTGNEQFF
j_gene: TRBJ2-1
abundance: many
d_gene: -
v_gene: TRBV4-2

CDR3nt: TGTGCCAGCAGTTACTCCTCGGCAGGGGATGAGCAGTACTTC
CDR3aa: CASSYSSAGDEQYF
j_gene: TRBJ2-7
abundance: many
d_gene: -
v_gene: TRBV6-5

CDR3nt: TGTGCCAGCAGATCCACCGGGACAGGGGATTTAGAGACCCAGTACTTC
CDR3aa: CASRSTGTGDLETQYF
j_gene: TRBJ2-5
abundance: many
d_gene: TRBD1
v_gene: TRBV7-9

CDR3nt: TGTGCCAGCAGCTTAGGGCAGGGGACCTCCTACGAGCAGTACTTC
CDR3aa: CASSLGQGTSYEQYF
j_gene: TRBJ2-7
abundance: many
d_gene: -
v_gene: TRBV11-2

CDR3nt: TGTGCCACCAGCAGAGAGCGGGGTGACACCGGGGAGCTGTTTTTT
CDR3aa: CATSRERGDTGELFF
j_gene: TRBJ2-2
abundance: few
d_gene: -
v_gene: TRBV15

CDR3nt: TGTGCCAGCAGCCGAGCGGGGGCGCGAGGCTACACCTTC
CDR3aa: CASSRAGARGYTF
j_gene: TRBJ1-2
abundance: -
d_gene: -
v_gene: TRBV14

CDR3nt: TGCAGCGTTGAATGGACAGGGGGCCTGGAGACCCAGTACTTC
CDR3aa: CSVEWTGGLETQYF
j_gene: TRBJ2-5
abundance: many
d_gene: TRBD1
v_gene: TRBV29-1

CDR3nt: TGTGCCAGCAAAAAGGGACAGGGGGTTTACTATGGCTACACCTTC
CDR3aa: CASKKGQGVYYGYTF
j_gene: TRBJ1-2
abundance: many
d_gene: TRBD1
v_gene: TRBV28

CDR3nt: TGCGCCAGCAGTGTCTACGACAGGGGAGAGACCCAGTACTTC
CDR3aa: CASSVYDRGETQYF
j_gene: TRBJ2-5
abundance: many
d_gene: TRBD1
v_gene: TRBV23-1

CDR3nt: TGTGCCAGCAGCCAGGTGCATACCTACGAGCAGTACTTC
CDR3aa: CASSQVHTYEQYF
j_gene: TRBJ2-7
abundance: many
d_gene: -
v_gene: TRBV5-5

CDR3nt: TGTGCCAGCAGCGTAGGAGGTACGGGGGTTAACGAGCAGTACTTC
CDR3aa: CASSVGGTGVNEQYF
j_gene: TRBJ2-7
abundance: many
d_gene: -
v_gene: TRBV9

CDR3nt: TGTGCCAGTAGTACCGGGCACAGGGGAGCCGGGGAGCTGTTTTTT
CDR3aa: CASSTGHRGAGELFF
j_gene: TRBJ2-2
abundance: -
d_gene: TRBD1
v_gene: TRBV19

CDR3nt: TGCAGCGCCCTGGCGACAGTCCATGGAGGAAACACCATATATTTT
CDR3aa: CSALATVHGGNTIYF
j_gene: TRBJ1-3
abundance: many
d_gene: -
v_gene: TRBV29-1

CDR3nt: TGTGCCAGCAGCCACAGAAATTGGGGGAGCTACGAGCAGTACTTC
CDR3aa: CASSHRNWGSYEQYF
j_gene: TRBJ2-7
abundance: many
d_gene: -
v_gene: TRBV14

CDR3nt: TGCGCCAGCAGCCAATCCGCGTCCTACAATGAGCAGTTCTTC
CDR3aa: CASSQSASYNEQFF
j_gene: TRBJ2-1
abundance: -
d_gene: -
v_gene: TRBV4-3

CDR3nt: TGTGCCCACAGCCTCCACAGGGGGTTTCAAGAGACCCAGTCCTTC
CDR3aa: CAHSLHRGFQETQSF
j_gene: TRBJ2-5
abundance: once
d_gene: TRBD1
v_gene: TRBV7-2

CDR3nt: TGTGCCAGTAGTTCAACAGACTACGAGCAGTACTTC
CDR3aa: CASSSTDYEQYF
j_gene: TRBJ2-7
abundance: few
d_gene: -
v_gene: TRBV19

CDR3nt: TGTGCCAGTAGTTGGGGCTCCTTGGGAACTGAAGCTTTCTTT
CDR3aa: CASSWGSLGTEAFF
j_gene: TRBJ1-1
abundance: -
d_gene: -
v_gene: TRBV19

CDR3nt: TGCAGCGTGGAAGACAGAGACTACGAGCAGTACTTC
CDR3aa: CSVEDRDYEQYF
j_gene: TRBJ2-7
abundance: many
d_gene: -
v_gene: TRBV29-1

CDR3nt: TGTGCCAGCAGCTTAGGCAGGGGGGCCACAGATACGCAGTATTTT
CDR3aa: CASSLGRGATDTQYF
j_gene: TRBJ2-3
abundance: few
d_gene: -
v_gene: TRBV11-3

CDR3nt: TGTGCCAGCCGTCTCTCCGGGGAGCTGTTTTTT
CDR3aa: CASRLSGELFF
j_gene: TRBJ2-2
abundance: -
d_gene: -
v_gene: TRBV6-6

CDR3nt: TGTGCCAGCAGTAAATCCTACCTGTCCTCCGAGCAGTACTTC
CDR3aa: CASSKSYLSSEQYF
j_gene: TRBJ2-7
abundance: many
d_gene: -
v_gene: TRBV28

CDR3nt: TGCAGCGCCGTGGTGGTCGGCGGGGAGCTGTTTTTT
CDR3aa: CSAVVVGGELFF
j_gene: TRBJ2-2
abundance: many
d_gene: -
v_gene: TRBV29-1

CDR3nt: TGTGCCAGCAGCCCCACCACCGGGGCGAACACCGGGGAGCTGTTTTTT
CDR3aa: CASSPTTGANTGELFF
j_gene: TRBJ2-2
abundance: -
d_gene: -
v_gene: TRBV7-9

CDR3nt: TGTGCCGGCAGCCAAACGGACAGGGGGCTTGAGACTGAAGCTTTCTTT
CDR3aa: CAGSQTDRGLETEAFF
j_gene: TRBJ1-1
abundance: -
d_gene: TRBD1
v_gene: TRBV5-3

CDR3nt: TGTGCCAGCAGCCAAGGACAGGGTTTATGGCCCCAGCATTTT
CDR3aa: CASSQGQGLWPQHF
j_gene: TRBJ1-5
abundance: many
d_gene: TRBD1
v_gene: TRBV3-1

CDR3nt: TGCAGTGCCCCGGGACTAGCGGAGACCTACTACAATGAGCAGTTCTTC
CDR3aa: CSAPGLAETYYNEQFF
j_gene: TRBJ2-1
abundance: -
d_gene: TRBD2
v_gene: TRBV20-1

CDR3nt: TGTGCCAGCAGCTTAAATGCGGGCCAAGAGACCCAGTACTTC
CDR3aa: CASSLNAGQETQYF
j_gene: TRBJ2-5
abundance: many
d_gene: -
v_gene: TRBV7-6

CDR3nt: TGTGCCAGCAGTTTATTGACAGGGGAAAAAGTTATCGATCAGCCCCAGCATTTT
CDR3aa: CASSLLTGEKVIDQPQHF
j_gene: TRBJ1-5
abundance: many
d_gene: TRBD1
v_gene: TRBV28

CDR3nt: TGTGCCAGCAGCACCTCGGATGAACCTAGCAATCAGCCCCAGCATTTT
CDR3aa: CASSTSDEPSNQPQHF
j_gene: TRBJ1-5
abundance: many
d_gene: -
v_gene: TRBV7-9

CDR3nt: TGTGCCAGCAGTCCAGACCTGGAGGGGGAGACCCAGTACTTC
CDR3aa: CASSPDLEGETQYF
j_gene: TRBJ2-5
abundance: many
d_gene: -
v_gene: TRBV6-6

CDR3nt: TGTGCCAGCAGGGCCGACACCAACACTGAAGCTTTCTTT
CDR3aa: CASRADTNTEAFF
j_gene: TRBJ1-1
abundance: many
d_gene: -
v_gene: TRBV11-2

CDR3nt: TGTGCCAGCAGCTTAGGATACAGCTCCTACGAGCAGTACTTC
CDR3aa: CASSLGYSSYEQYF
j_gene: TRBJ2-7
abundance: many
d_gene: -
v_gene: TRBV11-2

CDR3nt: TGTGCCAGCAGCTTCGCCAGGGAGGACGAGCAGTACTTC
CDR3aa: CASSFAREDEQYF
j_gene: TRBJ2-7
abundance: -
d_gene: -
v_gene: TRBV7-9

CDR3nt: TGTGCCAGCAGTCCCCGACCCCGGGACTACGAGCAGTACTTC
CDR3aa: CASSPRPRDYEQYF
j_gene: TRBJ2-7
abundance: -
d_gene: -
v_gene: TRBV12-3/TRBV12-4

CDR3nt: TGTGCCAGCAGCTTAGAGACAGGGGGAAACATTCAGTACTTC
CDR3aa: CASSLETGGNIQYF
j_gene: TRBJ2-4
abundance: many
d_gene: TRBD1
v_gene: TRBV7-6